These 15 T cell receptor beta chains were sequenced from one sample in a study of T cells in Graves' hyperthyroidism and ophthalmopathy (dated by TCRdb to the late 2010s). The library was built by means of multiplex PCR. Sequencing relied on an Illumina HiSeq 2000. Amplification of TCR beta CDR3 regions was carried out from RNA transcripts. The TCR CDR3 was subjected to a first round of RT-PCR using the HTBI primer set and the Qiagen OneStep RT-PCR kit. The public reads were run again by TCRdb, first through fastp at Q25 and then through MiXCR, and only productive beta chains were kept. Identical CDR3 protein sequences are pooled into one entry, listed with their most common genes and DNA. This sample holds 550,000 to 800,000 distinct CDR3 sequences; roughly 15% were observed only once. Of the sample, over 7.5% is held by the ten largest clones. Sequences were obtained from blood. Every receptor here comes from a man between 18 and 29 years old with Graves' hyperthyroidism.

This clonotype showed up many times. The chain couples TRBV6-1 to TRBJ2-7; D not resolved. V dropped 8 bases and J dropped 2 bases, with 10 bases sitting between them. The germline V gene has CDR1 MNHNS and CDR2 SASEGT. The CDR3 length is 12 residues. The CDR3 nucleotides are TGTGCCAGCGCCCAGGTGGCCTACGAGCAGTACTTC. Protein product: CASAQVAYEQYF.

In DNA form, the CDR3 reads TGCGCCAGCAGCTCGACCGGGACTCGTTACAATGAGCAGTTCTTC. Translating gives CASSSTGTRYNEQFF. This rearrangement joins TRBV5-1 to TRBJ2-1; the D gene is possibly TRBD2 (6 bases). The CDR3 runs to 15 residues. The ends were cut back, 3 bases at V and 4 bases at J, with 14 bases in the middle. From germline, CDR1 is SGHRS and CDR2 YFSETQ.

This clonotype was observed at least ten times. Compared with germline, one end of the junction differs, possibly owing to a read error. The CDR3 loop is CASSLGDRVYEQYF. The CDR3, as DNA: TGTGCCAGCAGTTTAGGGGACAGGGTTTACGAGCAGTACTTC. The chain uses TRBV5-1 and TRBJ2-7; TRBD1 matches 9 bases. From germline, CDR1 is SGHRS and CDR2 YFSETQ. CDR3 length equals 14 residues.

This clonotype was detected many times. The chain employs TRBV7-2 and TRBJ2-2, with TRBD2 identical over 10 bases. Per germline, CDR1 SGHTA and CDR2 FQGNSA. The CDR3 runs to 16 residues. V gave up 5 bases and J gave up 7 bases; unmatched junction bases: 10. As DNA, the CDR3 is TGTGCCAGCAGCGAGAATCTAGCGGGAGCAAGCGGGGAGCTGTTTTTT. Translation gives CASSENLAGASGELFF.

The J gene is TRBJ1-1, the V gene TRBV7-2, with D tentatively TRBD1 (5 bases). There are 15 residues in the CDR3. V lost 5 bases, J lost 6 bases, and 19 bases lay in between. Germline V gene lookup returns CDR1 SGHTA and CDR2 FQGNSA. The chain's CDR3 is CASSVPGRVLPEAFF. In DNA, the CDR3 is TGTGCCAGCAGCGTCCCGGGACGGGTTCTTCCTGAAGCTTTCTTT.

Only a few counts were recorded for this clonotype. This chain joins TRBV27 and TRBJ2-1, with D tentatively TRBD2 (6 bases). This CDR3 has 12 amino acids. Germline V gives CDR1 MNHEY, CDR2 SMNVEV (reference sequence). Trimming removed 3 bases at V and 12 bases at J, with 12 bases between. CDR3 in DNA: TGTGCCAGCAGTTTGACCGGGACTCCGCAGTTCTTC. As protein: CASSLTGTPQFF.

The table lists this clonotype with many counts. This chain uses TRBV6-1 with TRBJ2-3; 7 positions agree with TRBD2. Looked up from germline, CDR1 is MNHNS and CDR2 is SASEGT. V shed 7 bases and J 1 base; nucleotides not matched to a gene: 8. This CDR3 comprises 15 residues. CDR3 amino acids: CASTLSGDGTDTQYF. DNA of the CDR3: TGTGCCAGCACTTTAAGCGGGGACGGCACAGATACGCAGTATTTT.

This clonotype was detected many times. The V gene is TRBV12-5, the J gene TRBJ2-6, with D unclear. CDR1 and CDR2 (germline): LGHNT, FRNRAP. The CDR3 contains 17 residues. Deletions cut 0 bases from V and 1 base from J, with 10 bases between. In DNA form, the CDR3 reads TGTGCTAGTGGTTTGGTACGTGGCGGTTCTGGGGCCAACGTCCTGACTTTC. Its protein is CASGLVRGGSGANVLTF.

For the CDR3, the DNA is TGTGCCAGCAGCTGGGACGGTGACTCCTACGAGCAGTACTTC. Translating gives CASSWDGDSYEQYF. The rearrangement joins TRBV6-2 or TRBV6-3 to TRBJ2-7, with D perhaps TRBD1 or TRBD2 (5 bases each). V was pared by 6 bases and J by 0 bases, with 12 bases between. The CDR3 loop spans 14 amino acids. CDR1 and CDR2 (germline): MNHEY, SVGEGT.

At least ten counts were recorded for this clonotype. The chain uses TRBV28 and TRBJ2-5; TRBD2 matches at 7 bases. CDR1 MDHEN and CDR2 SYDVKM come from the germline V gene. This CDR3 contains 13 residues. Trimming removed 2 bases from V and 4 bases from J; junction bases left unmatched: 1. In DNA, the CDR3 is TGTGCCAGCAGTTTACCGGGAGGAGAGACCCAGTACTTC. Translated, it gives CASSLPGGETQYF.

This clonotype was counted only a few times. This sequence joins TRBV18 and TRBJ1-2; 7 positions match TRBD1. V trimming: 2 bases; J trimming: 3 bases; junction bases outside the gene matches: 6. This CDR3 comprises 15 residues. Germline assignment: CDR1 KGHSH and CDR2 LQKENI. The CDR3, as DNA: TGTGCCAGCTCACCAAGGAGGGGGCTTGACTATGGCTACACCTTC. As protein: CASSPRRGLDYGYTF.

This clonotype showed up many times. V is TRBV3-1 and J is TRBJ2-5, with D possibly being TRBD2 (6 bases). Between the trimmed V and J ends, which lost 3 bases and 7 bases, there was a span of 12 bases. Germline V gene sequence: CDR1 LGHDT, CDR2 YNNKEL (reference sequence). CDR3 length: 13 amino acids. In nucleotides, the CDR3 is TGTGCCAGCAGCCAGGCTAGCGAGGGGACCCAGTACTTC. Its translation is CASSQASEGTQYF.

This chain uses TRBV9 with TRBJ1-3; D not resolved. Per germline, CDR1 SGDLS and CDR2 YYNGEE. Trimming removed 2 bases from V and 2 bases from J, with 14 bases in between. The CDR3 has 16 residues. The CDR3 DNA is TGTGCCAGCAGCGTTGAAAACGGTCCGCCTGGAAACACCATATATTTT. Protein sequence: CASSVENGPPGNTIYF.

This chain connects TRBV2 to TRBJ2-2; no clear D gene. Trimming took off 7 bases at V and 6 bases at J, with 6 bases between the two ends. CDR3 length equals 11 residues. Germline values: CDR1 SNHLY, CDR2 FYNNEI. CDR3 DNA: TGTGCCAGCACGGGTCCCGGGGAGCTGTTTTTT. This codes for CASTGPGELFF.

This clonotype was observed a handful of times. This sequence joins TRBV30 and TRBJ2-1; 11 bases are a match to TRBD1. Trimming removed 2 bases from V and 3 bases from J; junction bases left unmatched: 3. Germline loops: CDR1 GTSNPN, CDR2 SVGIG (reference sequence). The CDR3 has 15 residues. CDR3 bases: TGTGCCTGGAGTACCGGGACAGGGGGCTACAATGAGCAGTTCTTC. Amino acids: CAWSTGTGGYNEQFF.